These 8 T cell receptor beta chains originate from one sample sequenced in a study of radiation and T cells in renal cell carcinoma. Time point specified: baseline pretreatment blood. Treatment specified: 15 Gy SBRT to primary tumor, nephrectomy 4 weeks later. Clones were sequenced by immunoSEQ multiplex PCR, and TCRdb holds only the in-frame ones, with some missing. This table holds around 140,000 clones, 88% found once. This material consisted of blood, taken from a patient whose treatment included radiotherapy and nephrectomy. Receptors were obtained from a woman aged 70-85 years with renal cell carcinoma.

The rearrangement uses TRBV30 and TRBJ1-1, with 7 bases fitting TRBD1. Germline trimming cut 4 bases from V and 2 bases from J; bases unmatched to any gene: 4. Germline V gene data show CDR1 as GTSNPN and CDR2 as SVGIG (reference sequence). This CDR3 is 13 amino acids long. The CDR3 bases are TGTGCCTGGACCCGGGACAGAAACACTGAAGCTTTCTTT. Its protein is CAWTRDRNTEAFF.

The rearrangement uses TRBV6-5 and TRBJ1-1; 7 bases agree with TRBD1. The CDR3 spans 14 residues. The germline CDR1 and CDR2 sequences are MNHEY and SVGAGI. Trimming took 7 bases from V and 5 from J; bases not matched to a gene: 10. The CDR3 bases are TGTGCCAGCAATTCTCCAGGGGGAGGTACTGAAGCTTTCTTT. Encoded protein: CASNSPGGGTEAFF.

This clone was seen just once. Here the CDR3 reads CASSLEGGIGDSYEQFF. For the CDR3, the DNA is TGTGCCAGCAGCTTAGAGGGGGGGATCGGAGATAGCTATGAGCAGTTCTTC. The chain recombines TRBV7-9 with TRBJ2-1; tentative D call: TRBD2 (7 bases). V was clipped by 1 base and J by 8 bases, with 21 bases between them. From germline, CDR1 is SEHNR and CDR2 FQNEAQ (reference sequence). This CDR3 region has 17 residues.

This sequence joins TRBV6-6 and TRBJ1-2, with D tentatively TRBD1 (5 bases). This CDR3 contains 13 residues. CDR1 and CDR2 from the germline V gene are MNHNY and SVGAGI (reference sequence). V gave up 2 bases and J gave up 3 bases, with 7 bases separating them. DNA of the CDR3: TGTGCCAGCAGTTACGGGGCGTACTATGGCTACACCTTC. Its translation is CASSYGAYYGYTF.

The chain links TRBV28 to TRBJ2-5; 13 bases are shared with TRBD2. The CDR3 is 17 amino acids. Looked up from germline, CDR1 is MDHEN and CDR2 is SYDVKM. J was trimmed by 7 bases and V by 7 bases; bases with no gene match: 15. The CDR3 reads CASTLTGTSGDVGTQYF. Here the CDR3 DNA reads TGTGCCAGCACCCTCACCGGGACTAGCGGGGACGTTGGGACCCAGTACTTC. Using reference TRBV28 and TRBJ2-5 for the parts outside the CDR3, the full variable domain is DVKVTQSSRYLVKRTGEKVFLECVQDMDHENMFWYRQDPGLGLRLIYFSYDVKMKEKGDIPEGYSVSREKKERFSLILESASTNQTSMYLCASTLTGTSGDVGTQYFGPGTRLLVL.

V gene TRBV18 combines with J gene TRBJ2-2; TRBD2 is a possible D gene (6 bases). The CDR3 spans 16 residues. V gave up 6 bases and J gave up 6 bases, with 20 bases separating them. Germline CDR1 KGHSH, CDR2 LQKENI. CDR3 loop: CASSLETRGIAGELFF. CDR3 nucleotides: TGTGCCAGCTCGCTCGAAACTCGGGGGATCGCCGGGGAGCTGTTTTTT.

The J gene is TRBJ2-3, the V gene TRBV27; D perhaps matches TRBD1 (6 bases). Germline V gene data show CDR1 as MNHEY and CDR2 as SMNVEV (reference sequence). V lost 3 bases and J lost 5, with 12 bases in between. CDR3 length: 14 residues. This CDR3 reads CASSFQGKVDTQYF. DNA of the CDR3: TGTGCCAGCAGTTTCCAGGGGAAGGTAGATACGCAGTATTTT.

The chain has TRBV28 and TRBJ1-1; 7 nucleotides match TRBD1. The ends lost 8 bases at V and 10 bases at J; junction bases unmatched: 16. The CDR3 loop spans 14 amino acids. The germline V gene encodes CDR1 MDHEN and CDR2 SYDVKM. The CDR3 nucleotides read TGTGCCAGCTTTTCTCCGGAGGGGGCGAGAAGAGCTTTCTTT. Amino acid sequence: CASFSPEGARRAFF.